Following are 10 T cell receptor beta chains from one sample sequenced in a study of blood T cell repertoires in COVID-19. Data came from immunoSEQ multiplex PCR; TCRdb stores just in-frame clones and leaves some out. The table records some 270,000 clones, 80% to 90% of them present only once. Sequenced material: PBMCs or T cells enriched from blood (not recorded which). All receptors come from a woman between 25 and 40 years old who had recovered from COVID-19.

The CDR3 DNA sequence: TGTGCCTGGAACCCGGGACAGGGGGATGAAGGGGAGCTGTTTTTT. This gives the protein CAWNPGQGDEGELFF. The rearrangement joins TRBV30 to TRBJ2-2, with 11 nucleotides matching TRBD1. Germline loops: CDR1 GTSNPN, CDR2 SVGIG (reference sequence). V was pared by 4 bases and J by 8 bases, with 9 bases of the junction left unmatched. CDR3 length: 15 residues.

The CDR3 bases are TGTGCCAGCAGTTTAGGGCAGGGGCAGCCCCAGCATTTT. Amino acids: CASSLGQGQPQHF. The chain is built from TRBV12-3 or TRBV12-4 and TRBJ1-5, with TRBD1 as a possible D gene (6 bases). Trimming left V 1 base short and J 7 bases short, with 8 bases between. The CDR3 covers 13 residues.

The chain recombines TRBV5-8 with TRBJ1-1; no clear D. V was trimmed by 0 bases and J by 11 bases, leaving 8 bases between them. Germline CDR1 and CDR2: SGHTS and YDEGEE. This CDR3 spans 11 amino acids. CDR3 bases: TGTGCCAGCAGCTTGGCCTTGGAGGCTTTCTTT. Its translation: CASSLALEAFF.

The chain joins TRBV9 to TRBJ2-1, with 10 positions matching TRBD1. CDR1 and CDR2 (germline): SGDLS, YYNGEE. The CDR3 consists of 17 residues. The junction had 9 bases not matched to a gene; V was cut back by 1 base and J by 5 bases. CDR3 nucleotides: TGTGCCAGCAGCGTAAGTCGGACAGGGGGTCTAAACAATGAGCAGTTCTTC. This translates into CASSVSRTGGLNNEQFF. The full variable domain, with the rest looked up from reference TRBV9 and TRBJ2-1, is DSGVTQTPKHLITATGQRVTLRCSPRSGDLSVYWYQQSLDQGLQFLIQYYNGEERAKGNILERFSAQQFPDLHSELNLSSLELGDSALYFCASSVSRTGGLNNEQFFGPGTRLTVL.

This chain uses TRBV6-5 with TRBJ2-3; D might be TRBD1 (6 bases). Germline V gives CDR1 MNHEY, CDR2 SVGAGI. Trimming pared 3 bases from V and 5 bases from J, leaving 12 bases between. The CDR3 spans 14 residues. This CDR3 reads CASSYNRARDTQYF. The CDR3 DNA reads TGTGCCAGCAGTTATAACAGGGCCAGAGATACGCAGTATTTT.

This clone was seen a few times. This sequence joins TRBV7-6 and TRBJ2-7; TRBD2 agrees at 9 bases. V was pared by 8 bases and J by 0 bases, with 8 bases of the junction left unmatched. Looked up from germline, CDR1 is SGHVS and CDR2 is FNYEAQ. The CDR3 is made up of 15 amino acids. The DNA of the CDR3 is TGTGCCAGCGCGGGGTTTAGCGGGAGCTCCTACGAGCAGTACTTC. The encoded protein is CASAGFSGSSYEQYF.

CDR3 sequence (DNA): TGTGCCAGTAGTACCAAGGGACAGGGAGCAACCGGGGAGCTGTTTTTT. Amino acid sequence: CASSTKGQGATGELFF. V is TRBV19 and J is TRBJ2-2, with 9 bases fitting TRBD1. V was clipped by 4 bases and J by 5 bases; unmatched bases: 8. This CDR3 contains 16 residues. CDR1 is LNHDA and CDR2 is SQIVND in the germline V gene (reference sequence).

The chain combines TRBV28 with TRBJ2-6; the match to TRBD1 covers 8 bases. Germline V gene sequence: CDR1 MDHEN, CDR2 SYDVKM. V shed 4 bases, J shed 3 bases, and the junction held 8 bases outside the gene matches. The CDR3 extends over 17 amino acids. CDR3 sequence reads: CASSSMTGELGANVLTF. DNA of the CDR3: TGTGCCAGCAGTTCCATGACAGGGGAGCTTGGGGCCAACGTCCTGACTTTC.

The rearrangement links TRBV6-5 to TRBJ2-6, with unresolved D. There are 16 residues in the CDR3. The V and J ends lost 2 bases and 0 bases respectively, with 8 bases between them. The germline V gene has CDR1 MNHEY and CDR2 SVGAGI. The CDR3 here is CASSYLVSSGANVLTF. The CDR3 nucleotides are TGTGCCAGCAGTTACCTAGTTAGCTCTGGGGCCAACGTCCTGACTTTC.

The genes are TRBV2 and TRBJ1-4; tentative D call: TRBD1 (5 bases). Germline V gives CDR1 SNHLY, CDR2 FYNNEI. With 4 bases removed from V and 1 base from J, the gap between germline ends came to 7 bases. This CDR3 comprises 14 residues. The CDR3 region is CASSVQGTNEKLFF. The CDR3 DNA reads TGTGCCAGCAGTGTTCAGGGAACTAATGAAAAACTGTTTTTT.